This is a list of T cell receptor beta chains from one sample in a study of shared clonotypes between healthy human individuals. Sequencing was performed with immunoSEQ multiplex PCR; in TCRdb, only in-frame clones are kept and a portion is missing. The table has approximately 2,300,000 clones, under 95% seen once. The sample consisted of naive CD4+ T cells from PBMCs. Source of these receptors: a man aged 18 to 29 in good health. Some clones in this sample may be carry-over from other donors' samples. Both conserved end residues are part of each CDR3. A D gene is named only where the DNA matches it firmly. Size values are once, few and many counts, or a class for expanded clones, and some rows have none.

abundance | j_gene | len | d_gene | v_gene | CDR3nt | CDR3aa
NA | TRBJ1-3 | 15 | TRBD1 | TRBV28 | TGTGCCAGCAACCCGGGACAGGCCTCTGGAAACACCATATATTTT | CASNPGQASGNTIYF
NA | TRBJ2-3 | 16 | NA | TRBV5-6 | TGTGCCAGCAGCGATGCACGGGTTAGGCTCACAGATACGCAGTATTTT | CASSDARVRLTDTQYF
NA | TRBJ1-2 | 13 | NA | TRBV4-2 | TGTGCCAGCAGCCAAGATCGGACTGGGGGCTACACCTTC | CASSQDRTGGYTF
once | TRBJ1-1 | 12 | NA | TRBV6-5 | TGTGCCAGCAGTCCCCAGGGTGCTGAAGCTTTCTTT | CASSPQGAEAFF
few | TRBJ1-1 | 14 | NA | TRBV7-9 | TGTGCCAGCAGCCCCTGGAGGACGAACACTGAAGCTTTCTTT | CASSPWRTNTEAFF
NA | TRBJ2-1 | 15 | TRBD1 | TRBV5-1 | TGCGCCAGCAGCGAGGGACAGGGGTCCTACAATGAGCAGTTCTTC | CASSEGQGSYNEQFF
NA | TRBJ1-5 | 14 | NA | TRBV15 | TGTGCCACCAGCCCCCCGACAGCAAATCAGCCCCAGCATTTT | CATSPPTANQPQHF
NA | TRBJ2-1 | 15 | TRBD2 | TRBV28 | TGTGCCAGCAGACTAGCGGGAGGGGATTACAATGAGCAGTTCTTC | CASRLAGGDYNEQFF
once | TRBJ1-5 | 13 | NA | TRBV6-5 | TGTGCCAGCAGTGGGGGTTTGAATCAGCCCCAGCATTTT | CASSGGLNQPQHF
NA | TRBJ2-1 | 15 | NA | TRBV9 | TGTGCCAGCAGCGTAGATGGCAGGGGCTTCAATGAGCAGTTCTTC | CASSVDGRGFNEQFF
NA | TRBJ2-7 | 14 | TRBD1 | TRBV7-2 | TGTGCCAGCAGCCGGGACAGGGGCCCCTACGAGCAGTACTTC | CASSRDRGPYEQYF
NA | TRBJ2-2 | 15 | NA | TRBV6-1 | TGTGCCAGCAGTGTTGGGAATACGAACACCGGGGAGCTGTTTTTT | CASSVGNTNTGELFF
NA | TRBJ2-1 | 15 | TRBD2 | TRBV6-6 | TGTGCCAGCAGTTACGGACTAGCGGGAGCTGATGAGCAGTTCTTC | CASSYGLAGADEQFF
NA | TRBJ1-3 | 12 | NA | TRBV29-1 | TGCAGCGTGAGGACAACTGGAAACACCATATATTTT | CSVRTTGNTIYF
NA | TRBJ1-6 | 14 | NA | TRBV4-2 | TGTGCCAGCAGCCTTGACATTCATAATTCACCCCTCCACTTT | CASSLDIHNSPLHF
once | TRBJ2-7 | 12 | NA | TRBV7-9 | TGTGCCAGCAGCCCCGGGGATGGCGAGCAGTACTTC | CASSPGDGEQYF
NA | TRBJ2-1 | 17 | TRBD2 | TRBV28 | TGTGCCAGCAGCAGGTCCCCTCTAGCGGGAGGGGTCAGTGAGCAGTTCTTC | CASSRSPLAGGVSEQFF
NA | TRBJ2-2 | 17 | TRBD2 | TRBV19 | TGTGCCAGTAGCAAGGGGACTAGCGGGAGACCCACCGGGGAGCTGTTTTTT | CASSKGTSGRPTGELFF
NA | TRBJ2-5 | 16 | TRBD2 | TRBV14 | TGTGCCAGCAGCTCGGCTAGACTAGCGGGAGTGGAGACCCAGTACTTC | CASSSARLAGVETQYF
NA | TRBJ1-4 | 14 | NA | TRBV28 | TGTGCCAGCAGTTTACGGTGGCAGATCGAAAAACTGTTTTTT | CASSLRWQIEKLFF
NA | TRBJ2-2 | 16 | TRBD2 | TRBV7-6 | TGTGCCAGCAGCAGAACTAGCGGGAGGAACACCGGGGAGCTGTTTTTT | CASSRTSGRNTGELFF
NA | TRBJ2-5 | 18 | TRBD2 | TRBV27 | TGTGCCAGCAGTTTAGGAGGCGGGAGGTTACCGCAACAAGAGACCCAGTACTTC | CASSLGGGRLPQQETQYF
NA | TRBJ2-5 | 15 | TRBD1 | TRBV4-2 | TGTGCCAGCAGCCAAGAGACAGGGCCGGGGGAGACCCAGTACTTC | CASSQETGPGETQYF
NA | TRBJ2-7 | 17 | TRBD2 | TRBV11-2 | TGTGCCAGCAGCCACCGGGGAGCGGGAGATGGTTCCTACGAGCAGTACTTC | CASSHRGAGDGSYEQYF
NA | TRBJ1-2 | 14 | TRBD1 | TRBV7-2 | TGTGCCAGCAGCTTATCGACAGGGGGCTATGGCTACACCTTC | CASSLSTGGYGYTF
NA | TRBJ2-1 | 15 | NA | TRBV6-1 | TGTGCCAGCAGTGTGGTAGGGGGGAAGGGCAATGAGCAGTTCTTC | CASSVVGGKGNEQFF
NA | TRBJ1-4 | 14 | NA | TRBV6-5 | TGTGCCAGCAGAAACAAAGCAACTAATGAAAAACTGTTTTTT | CASRNKATNEKLFF
NA | TRBJ1-2 | 14 | TRBD1 | TRBV6-5 | TGTGCCAGCAGTTCGGCAGGGGGGCTGGATGGCTACACCTTC | CASSSAGGLDGYTF
NA | TRBJ2-2 | 16 | NA | TRBV2 | TGTGCCAGCAGTCAAGAAGGACCAATAAGTGGAGGGGAGCTGTTTTTT | CASSQEGPISGGELFF
NA | TRBJ2-4 | 15 | TRBD1 | TRBV5-6 | TGTGCCAGCAGCTCGCCGGGACAGGGCTTAAACATTCAGTACTTC | CASSSPGQGLNIQYF
NA | TRBJ2-1 | 16 | TRBD2 | TRBV2 | TGTGCCAGCAGTGAAGCGCGGAGCGGGGTCCGGGAGGAGGAGTTCTTC | CASSEARSGVREEEFF
NA | TRBJ2-5 | 14 | NA | TRBV2 | TGTGCCAGCAGCCCGGGACGACAACAAGAGACCCAGTACTTC | CASSPGRQQETQYF
NA | TRBJ2-1 | 14 | NA | TRBV7-3 | TGTGCCAGCAGCTCCCCAGCTAGCGACAATGAGCAGTTCTTC | CASSSPASDNEQFF
NA | TRBJ2-7 | 18 | NA | TRBV5-1 | TGCGCCAGCAGCCCCTTACGCGGGGAACACCGACCCGCCTACGAGCAGTACTTC | CASSPLRGEHRPAYEQYF
NA | TRBJ2-7 | 14 | NA | TRBV25-1 | TGTGCCAGCAGTGCTCGGACAGTAACCTACGAGCAGTACTTC | CASSARTVTYEQYF
NA | TRBJ2-7 | 13 | NA | TRBV18 | TGTGCCAGCTCCAACCAGGGGGGCTACGAGCAGTACTTC | CASSNQGGYEQYF
once | TRBJ1-5 | 15 | TRBD1 | TRBV7-2 | TGTGCCAGCAGCTACCGGGACAGCAGCAATCAGCCCCAGCATTTT | CASSYRDSSNQPQHF
NA | TRBJ1-5 | 15 | NA | TRBV4-2 | TGTGCCAGCAGCCAACGCAGAGATAGCAATCAGCCCCAGCATTTT | CASSQRRDSNQPQHF
NA | TRBJ1-1 | 15 | TRBD1 | TRBV9 | TGTGCCAGCAGCGTAGACGCAGGGGGGAACACTGAAGCTTTCTTT | CASSVDAGGNTEAFF
NA | TRBJ2-7 | 15 | TRBD1 | TRBV4-1 | TGCGCCAGCAGCCGAGGACAGGGCGGGGTGGACGAGCAGTACTTC | CASSRGQGGVDEQYF
NA | TRBJ2-5 | 13 | NA | TRBV28 | TGTGCCAGCAATAACAGGATTCAAGAGACCCAGTACTTC | CASNNRIQETQYF
NA | TRBJ2-7 | 14 | NA | TRBV12-5 | TGTGCTAGTGGTTTGGGTCGGGGTGCCTACGAGCAGTACTTC | CASGLGRGAYEQYF
NA | TRBJ1-4 | 15 | TRBD1 | TRBV4-1 | TGCGCCAGCAGCCATCCCCAGGGGGGGAATGAAAAACTGTTTTTT | CASSHPQGGNEKLFF